This TCR beta chain was identified in a study of blood T cell repertoires in COVID-19. Study details: Sample material is recorded as cDNA or gDNA derived from T cells, B-cell-depleted T cells, or PBMCs.

Trimming took off 3 bases at V and 0 bases at J, with 9 bases between the two ends. Germline CDR1 reads MNHEY; CDR2 reads SMNVEV (reference sequence). The CDR3 has 16 residues. Produced via immunoSEQ multiplex PCR; TCRdb's table is partial and in-frame only. The sample shows some 250,000 clones, 83% of them seen only once. The rearrangement joins TRBV27 to TRBJ1-6; D perhaps matches TRBD1 (5 bases). Sequencing used peripheral blood. This sequence originates from a man older than 75 with acute or convalescent COVID-19. The CDR3 DNA is TGTGCCAGCAGTTTTGGGACTAGCTCCTATAATTCACCCCTCCACTTT. Protein product: CASSFGTSSYNSPLHF.